Here is one T cell receptor beta chain with its context. This specimen belongs to a study of blood T cell repertoires in COVID-19. V trimming: 5 bases; J trimming: 2 bases; junction bases outside the gene matches: 5. Germline-derived CDR1 and CDR2 are SQVTM and ANQGSEA. This CDR3 spans 14 amino acids. In the source study's methods: Nucleated cell number was recorded as an estimate derived from reference gene primer amplification. Sequencing was performed with immunoSEQ multiplex PCR; in TCRdb, only in-frame clones are kept and a portion is missing. V, J and clone size reflect that table, while D and trimming were determined from the DNA. The sample carries approximately 77,000 clones, approximately 78% recorded once.

The chain links TRBV29-1 to TRBJ2-3; 9 nucleotides align to TRBD2. This receptor was identified in a woman aged 60-75 years with acute or convalescent COVID-19. The specimen sequenced was peripheral blood. The CDR3 sequence is CSVMLAGHTDTQYF. CDR3 DNA sequence: TGCAGCGTTATGCTAGCGGGGCACACAGATACGCAGTATTTT.